The T cell receptor beta chain described here comes from a study of post-analysis software for immune sequencing data. Findings and caveats of the study: Roughly 5 TRBV segments, TRBV5-6, TRBV5-1 and TRBV20-1 among them, were found more frequent in patients than controls.

Germline loops: CDR1 DFQATT, CDR2 SNEGSKA (reference sequence). Deletions cut 3 bases from V and 2 bases from J, with 14 bases between. This CDR3 region has 14 residues. This clonotype was recorded only once. The antigen is not known. Unique-molecular-identifier-tagged TCR beta cDNA libraries were used. TCRdb re-analysed the PCR reads in MiXCR, keeping a single row per CDR3 protein. The sample records 600,000 to 750,000 distinct CDR3 sequences, roughly three fifths being singletons. The sequencing input was blood. This clonotype was obtained from a girl between 2 and 10 years old with multiple sclerosis. The gene calls are TRBV20-1 and TRBJ2-7, with TRBD1 as a possible D gene (6 bases). The CDR3 DNA sequence: TGCAGTGCTAGGAAAATGACAGGCCCCTACGAGCAGTACTTC. Translated, it gives CSARKMTGPYEQYF.